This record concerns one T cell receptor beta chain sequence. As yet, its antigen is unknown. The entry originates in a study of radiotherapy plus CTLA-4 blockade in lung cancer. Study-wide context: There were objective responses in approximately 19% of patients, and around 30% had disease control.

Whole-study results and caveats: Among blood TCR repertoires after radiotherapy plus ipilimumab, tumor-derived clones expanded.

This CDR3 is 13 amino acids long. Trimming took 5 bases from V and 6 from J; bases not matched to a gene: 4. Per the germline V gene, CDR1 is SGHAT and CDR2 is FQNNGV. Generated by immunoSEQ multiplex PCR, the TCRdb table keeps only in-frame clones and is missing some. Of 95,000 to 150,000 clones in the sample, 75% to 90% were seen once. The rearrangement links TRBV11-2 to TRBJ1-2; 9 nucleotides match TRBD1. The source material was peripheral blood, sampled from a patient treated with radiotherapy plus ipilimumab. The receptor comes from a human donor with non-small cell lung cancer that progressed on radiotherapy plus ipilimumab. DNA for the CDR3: TGTGCCAGCAGCCCGGGACAGGGACATGGCTACACCTTC. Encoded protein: CASSPGQGHGYTF.